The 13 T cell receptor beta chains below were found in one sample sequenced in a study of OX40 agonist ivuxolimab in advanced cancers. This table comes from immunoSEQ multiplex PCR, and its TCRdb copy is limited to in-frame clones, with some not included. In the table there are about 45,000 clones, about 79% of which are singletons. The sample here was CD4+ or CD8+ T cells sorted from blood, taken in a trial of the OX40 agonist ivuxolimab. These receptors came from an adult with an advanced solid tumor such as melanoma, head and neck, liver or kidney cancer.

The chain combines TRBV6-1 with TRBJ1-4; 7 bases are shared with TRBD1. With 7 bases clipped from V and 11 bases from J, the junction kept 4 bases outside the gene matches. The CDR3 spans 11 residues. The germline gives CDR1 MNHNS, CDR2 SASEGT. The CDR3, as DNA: TGTGCCAGCACCGACAGGGAGAAACTGTTTTTT. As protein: CASTDREKLFF.

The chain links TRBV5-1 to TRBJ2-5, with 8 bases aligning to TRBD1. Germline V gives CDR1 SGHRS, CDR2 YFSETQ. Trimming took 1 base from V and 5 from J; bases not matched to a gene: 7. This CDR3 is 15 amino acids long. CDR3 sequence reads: CASSLYGQGAETQYF. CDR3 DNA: TGCGCCAGCAGCTTGTACGGACAGGGAGCTGAGACCCAGTACTTC.

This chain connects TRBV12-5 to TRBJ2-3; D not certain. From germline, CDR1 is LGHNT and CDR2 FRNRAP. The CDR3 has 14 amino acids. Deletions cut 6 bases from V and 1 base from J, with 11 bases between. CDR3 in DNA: TGTGCTAGTGGGCCGTATAGGGGCACAGATACGCAGTATTTT. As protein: CASGPYRGTDTQYF.

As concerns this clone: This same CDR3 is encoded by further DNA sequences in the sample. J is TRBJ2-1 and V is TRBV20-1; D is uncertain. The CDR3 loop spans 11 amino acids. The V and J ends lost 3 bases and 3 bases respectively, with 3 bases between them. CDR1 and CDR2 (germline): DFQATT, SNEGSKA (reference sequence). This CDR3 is CSASDYNEQFF. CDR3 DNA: TGCAGTGCTAGCGACTACAATGAGCAGTTCTTC.

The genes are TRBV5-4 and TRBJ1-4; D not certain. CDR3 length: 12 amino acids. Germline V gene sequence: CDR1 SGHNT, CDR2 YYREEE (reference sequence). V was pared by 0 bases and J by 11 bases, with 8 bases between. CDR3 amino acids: CASSLDRGKLFF. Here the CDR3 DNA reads TGTGCCAGCAGCTTGGATCGTGGGAAACTGTTTTTT.

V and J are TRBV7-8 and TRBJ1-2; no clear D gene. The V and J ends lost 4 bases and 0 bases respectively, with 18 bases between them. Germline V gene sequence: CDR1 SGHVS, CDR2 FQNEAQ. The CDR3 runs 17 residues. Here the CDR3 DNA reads TGTGCCAGCAGCTCTATAGGACGAGAGGGAGCTAACTATGGCTACACCTTC. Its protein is CASSSIGREGANYGYTF.

CDR3 nucleotides: TGCGCCAGCAGCCAAGAAACAGGGGGCGGCGTGACTCCTTGGGTCACAGATACGCAGTATTTT. Its protein is CASSQETGGGVTPWVTDTQYF. V usage is TRBV4-1 and J usage is TRBJ2-3, with TRBD1 matching over 9 bases. Germline V gene data show CDR1 as MGHRA and CDR2 as YSYEKL. V gave up 0 bases and J gave up 2 bases; unmatched junction bases: 18. The CDR3 spans 21 residues.

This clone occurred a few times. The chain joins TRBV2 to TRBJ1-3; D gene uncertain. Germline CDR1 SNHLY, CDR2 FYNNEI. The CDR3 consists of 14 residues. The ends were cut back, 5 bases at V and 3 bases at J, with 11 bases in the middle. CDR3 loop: CASSQSDRGNTIYF. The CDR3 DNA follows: TGTGCCAGCAGTCAAAGTGACCGTGGAAACACCATATATTTT.

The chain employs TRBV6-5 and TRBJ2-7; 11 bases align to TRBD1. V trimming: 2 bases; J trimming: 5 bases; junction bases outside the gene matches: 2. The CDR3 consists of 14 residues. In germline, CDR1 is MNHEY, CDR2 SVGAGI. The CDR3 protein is CASSYGQGAHEQYF. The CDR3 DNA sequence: TGTGCCAGCAGTTACGGACAGGGGGCCCACGAGCAGTACTTC.

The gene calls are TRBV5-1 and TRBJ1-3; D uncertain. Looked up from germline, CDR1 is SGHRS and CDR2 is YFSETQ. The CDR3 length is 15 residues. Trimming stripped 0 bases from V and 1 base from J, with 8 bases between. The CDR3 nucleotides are TGCGCCAGCAGCTTGGATGTAGCGTCTGGAAACACCATATATTTT. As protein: CASSLDVASGNTIYF. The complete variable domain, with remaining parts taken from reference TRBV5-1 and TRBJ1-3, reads KAGVTQTPRYLIKTRGQQVTLSCSPISGHRSVSWYQQTPGQGLQFLFEYFSETQRNKGNFPGRFSGRQFSNSRSEMNVSTLELGDSALYLCASSLDVASGNTIYFGEGSWLTVV.

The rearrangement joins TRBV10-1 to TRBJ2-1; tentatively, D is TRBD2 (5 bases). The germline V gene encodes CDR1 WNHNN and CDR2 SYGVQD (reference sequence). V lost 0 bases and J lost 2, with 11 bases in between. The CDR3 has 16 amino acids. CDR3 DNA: TGCGCCAGCAGTGAGTCCGGGGTGAGGACCTACAATGAGCAGTTCTTC. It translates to CASSESGVRTYNEQFF.

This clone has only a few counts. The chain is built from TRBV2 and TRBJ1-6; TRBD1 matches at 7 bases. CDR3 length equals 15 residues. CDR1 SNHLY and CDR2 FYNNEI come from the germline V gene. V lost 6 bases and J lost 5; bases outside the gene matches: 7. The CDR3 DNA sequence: TGTGCCAGCAGGTTGACAGGGACGAATAATTCACCCCTCCACTTT. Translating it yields CASRLTGTNNSPLHF.

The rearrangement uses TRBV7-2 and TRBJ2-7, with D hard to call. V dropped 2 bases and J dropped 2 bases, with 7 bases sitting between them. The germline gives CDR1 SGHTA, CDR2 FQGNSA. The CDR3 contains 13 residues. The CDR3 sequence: CASSLNSAYEQYF. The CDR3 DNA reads TGTGCCAGCAGCTTAAACTCTGCCTACGAGCAGTACTTC.